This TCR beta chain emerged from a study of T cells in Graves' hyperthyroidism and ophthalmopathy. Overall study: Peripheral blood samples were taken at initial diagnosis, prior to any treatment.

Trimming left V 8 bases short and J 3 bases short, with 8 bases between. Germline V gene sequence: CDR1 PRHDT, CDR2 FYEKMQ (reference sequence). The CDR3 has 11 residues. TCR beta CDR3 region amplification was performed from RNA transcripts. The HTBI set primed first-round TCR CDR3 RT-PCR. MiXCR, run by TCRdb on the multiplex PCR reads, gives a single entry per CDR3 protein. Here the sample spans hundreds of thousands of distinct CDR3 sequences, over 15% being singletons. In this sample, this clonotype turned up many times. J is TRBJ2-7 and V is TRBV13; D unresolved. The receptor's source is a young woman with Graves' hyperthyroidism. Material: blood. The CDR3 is CASATRYEQYF. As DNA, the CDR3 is TGTGCCAGCGCTACTCGCTACGAGCAGTACTTC.